Below, one T cell receptor (beta chain) is given with its context. The V and J ends lost 5 bases and 6 bases, in that order; junction bases with no gene match: 11. CDR1 is SGHVS and CDR2 is FNYEAQ in the germline V gene. The CDR3 is made up of 15 amino acids. The data originate from a study of cytomegalovirus exposure and HLA in healthy donors. This PCR relied on a set of 60 Vbeta primers and 13 Jbeta primers. Repertoires were generated with immunoSEQ multiplex PCR, while TCRdb's copy carries only in-frame clones and drops some. The table lists 150,000 to 200,000 clones, about 75% of them singletons. The TCR originated in a male donor in good health and CMV-seropositive. Sequenced material: PBMCs. The J gene is TRBJ1-2, the V gene TRBV7-6; 8 positions agree with TRBD1. CDR3 sequence (DNA): TGTGCCAGCAGCATCGGGACAGGAGGACCTAATGGCTACACCTTC. Residues: CASSIGTGGPNGYTF. Filled out from reference TRBV7-6 and TRBJ1-2, the complete variable domain reads GAGVSQSPRYKVTKRGQDVALRCDPISGHVSLYWYRQALGQGPEFLTYFNYEAQQDKSGLPNDRFSAERPEGSISTLTIQRTEQRDSAMYRCASSIGTGGPNGYTFGSGTRLTVV.